Each of the 21 T cell receptor beta chains below was sequenced from the same sample in a study of PD-1 blockade in classical Hodgkin lymphoma. Sequencing was performed with immunoSEQ multiplex PCR; in TCRdb, only in-frame clones are kept and a portion is missing. Here the sample spans around 23,000 clones, about four fifths being singletons. Relapses following autologous stem cell transplantation were seen in all patients, with brentuximab vedotin exposure varying. This material consisted of peripheral blood mononuclear cells (PBMCs), taken before the second cycle of nivolumab. The receptors stem from a human donor with classical Hodgkin lymphoma.

This clone was seen just once. The chain couples TRBV6-5 to TRBJ2-3, with a weak D call TRBD2 (5 bases). Germline-derived CDR1 and CDR2 are MNHEY and SVGAGI. Deletions cut 4 bases from V and 5 bases from J, with 19 bases between. The CDR3 contains 16 residues. As DNA, the CDR3 is TGTGCCAGCAGTTCCGGCGGAGTCGGGGTAGGAGATACGCAGTATTTT. It yields the protein CASSSGGVGVGDTQYF.

The rearrangement links TRBV2 to TRBJ2-5; 7 bases map to TRBD1. Trimming took 6 bases from V and 2 from J; bases not matched to a gene: 6. Per germline, CDR1 SNHLY and CDR2 FYNNEI. The CDR3 runs 14 residues. For the CDR3, the DNA is TGTGCCAGCAGCAGACCGGGACAGCAAGAGACCCAGTACTTC. This encodes CASSRPGQQETQYF.

This chain joins TRBV7-9 and TRBJ1-2, with D possibly being TRBD1 (5 bases). The length of the CDR3 is 16 residues. Per germline, CDR1 SEHNR and CDR2 FQNEAQ (reference sequence). V lost 0 bases to trimming and J lost 0 bases, with 11 bases between them. The CDR3 DNA sequence: TGTGCCAGCAGCTTAGCGATCCAGGGAGCTAACTATGGCTACACCTTC. Protein: CASSLAIQGANYGYTF.

As regards this clone: Other nucleotide sequences in the sample specify the same CDR3. The chain joins TRBV11-2 to TRBJ1-5; D is ambiguous. The CDR3 is 13 amino acids. The V end was cut by 1 base, the J end by 5 bases, with 6 bases between. Looked up from germline, CDR1 is SGHAT and CDR2 is FQNNGV. CDR3 amino acids: CASSLGGYQPQHF. The CDR3, as DNA: TGTGCCAGCAGCTTAGGTGGTTATCAGCCCCAGCATTTT.

This clone was detected a few times. The gene calls are TRBV4-3 and TRBJ2-4; D tentatively fits TRBD1 or TRBD2 (5 bases each). Deletions cut 3 bases from V and 9 bases from J, with 21 bases between. The CDR3 runs to 16 residues. Germline CDR1 reads LGHNA; CDR2 reads YSLEER. CDR3 loop: CASSHSLVRESGIQYF. CDR3 DNA: TGCGCCAGCAGCCATTCCCTGGTCAGGGAGTCTGGCATTCAGTACTTC.

V is TRBV30 and J is TRBJ1-6; no clear D gene. V dropped 5 bases and J dropped 5 bases, with 7 bases sitting between them. This CDR3 is 12 amino acids long. CDR1 GTSNPN and CDR2 SVGIG come from the germline V gene (reference sequence). CDR3 in DNA: TGTGCCTGGCAACCTAATAATTCACCCCTCCACTTT. It is translated as CAWQPNNSPLHF.

This chain joins TRBV14 and TRBJ1-6, with 9 bases lining up with TRBD1. The CDR3 is 16 residues long. CDR1 is SGHDN and CDR2 is FVKESK in the germline V gene. V shed 4 bases and J 5 bases; nucleotides not matched to a gene: 6. This CDR3 is CASSPLQGANNSPLHF. The CDR3, as DNA: TGTGCCAGCAGCCCCCTACAGGGGGCGAATAATTCACCCCTCCACTTT.

The J gene is TRBJ2-1, the V gene TRBV19, with D hard to call. The CDR3 loop spans 14 amino acids. Trimming took off 9 bases at V and 5 bases at J, with 17 bases between the two ends. Germline loops: CDR1 LNHDA, CDR2 SQIVND (reference sequence). Here the CDR3 reads CASSRSDGHNEQFF. DNA of the CDR3: TGTGCCAGCAGCCGTTCGGACGGGCACAATGAGCAGTTCTTC. The full variable domain, in which reference TRBV19 and TRBJ2-1 provide the parts outside the CDR3, is DGGITQSPKYLFRKEGQNVTLSCEQNLNHDAMYWYRQDPGQGLRLIYYSQIVNDFQKGDIAEGYSVSREKKESFPLTVTSAQKNPTAFYLCASSRSDGHNEQFFGPGTRLTVL.

This chain joins TRBV27 and TRBJ1-2, with D unclear. The V gene's germline CDR1 is MNHEY and CDR2 SMNVEV (reference sequence). This CDR3 spans 16 amino acids. Trimming removed 6 bases from V and 1 base from J, with 18 bases in between. CDR3 DNA sequence: TGTGCCAGCAGGGAATTAGGAACAGAAAATAACTATGGCTACACCTTC. Translating gives CASRELGTENNYGYTF.

The chain is built from TRBV18 and TRBJ2-2; D is undetermined. V dropped 6 bases and J dropped 3 bases, with 5 bases sitting between them. Germline loops: CDR1 KGHSH, CDR2 LQKENI. The CDR3 has 12 residues. The CDR3 reads CASSLDTGELFF. The DNA for the CDR3 is TGTGCCAGCTCCCTCGACACCGGGGAGCTGTTTTTT.

This rearrangement joins TRBV4-1 to TRBJ2-7; D is possibly TRBD1 or TRBD2 (5 bases each). Germline CDR1 reads MGHRA; CDR2 reads YSYEKL. This CDR3 contains 14 residues. Deletions cut 9 bases from V and 3 bases from J, with 18 bases between. The CDR3 coding sequence is TGCGCCAGTCTAAGGGACCCATGGAGCTACGAGCAGTACTTC. Protein: CASLRDPWSYEQYF.

The V call is TRBV7-2, the J call TRBJ2-7, with 14 positions matching TRBD2. J lost 5 bases, V lost 0 bases, and 3 bases had no gene match. Germline V gene data show CDR1 as SGHTA and CDR2 as FQGNSA. The CDR3 has 16 residues. The CDR3 DNA sequence: TGTGCCAGCAGCTTAGCGGGACTAGCGGGGGTCCACGAGCAGTACGTC. It codes for CASSLAGLAGVHEQYV.

The V call is TRBV10-3, the J call TRBJ2-5; 8 bases map to TRBD2. Germline trimming cut 0 bases from V and 0 bases from J; bases unmatched to any gene: 3. The V gene's germline CDR1 is ENHRY and CDR2 SYGVKD. This CDR3 spans 16 amino acids. The CDR3 DNA reads as TGTGCCATCAGTGAGTCTGGGACTAGGAACCAAGAGACCCAGTACTTC. Translation: CAISESGTRNQETQYF.

The CDR3 protein is CASSLDIAGLAVQETQYF. CDR3 DNA: TGTGCCAGCAGCTTAGATATAGCAGGACTAGCGGTGCAAGAGACCCAGTACTTC. V and J are TRBV7-8 and TRBJ2-5; TRBD2 matches 10 bases. Germline CDR1 is SGHVS and CDR2 is FQNEAQ. J was trimmed by 2 bases and V by 1 base; bases with no gene match: 10. The CDR3 is made up of 18 amino acids.

This clone has a handful of counts. This chain connects TRBV28 to TRBJ2-7, with D tentatively TRBD2 (5 bases). This CDR3 has 14 residues. Trimming left V 6 bases short and J 3 bases short, with 15 bases between. Germline values: CDR1 MDHEN, CDR2 SYDVKM. This chain's CDR3 is CASSLTGEIYEQYV. CDR3 in DNA: TGTGCCAGCAGCCTTACTGGGGAGATCTACGAGCAGTACGTC.

The V and J genes are TRBV27 and TRBJ2-6, with TRBD2 matching 9 bases. Germline loops: CDR1 MNHEY, CDR2 SMNVEV (reference sequence). Germline trimming cut 4 bases from V and 0 bases from J; bases unmatched to any gene: 7. The CDR3 runs to 18 residues. CDR3 sequence reads: CASSSPSGGYSGANVLTF. As DNA, the CDR3 is TGTGCCAGCAGTTCCCCCAGCGGGGGGTACTCTGGGGCCAACGTCCTGACTTTC.

The CDR3 loop reads CASSLEGAPSMNTEAFF. CDR3 in DNA: TGCGCCAGCAGCTTGGAAGGGGCACCGAGTATGAACACTGAAGCTTTCTTT. The rearrangement links TRBV5-1 to TRBJ1-1; D is perhaps TRBD1 (5 bases). This CDR3 has 17 residues. Germline values: CDR1 SGHRS, CDR2 YFSETQ. V lost 0 bases, J lost 0 bases, and 15 bases lay in between.

The CDR3 protein is CASSLTGGQPQHF. CDR3 sequence (DNA): TGTGCCAGCAGCTTAACAGGGGGTCAGCCCCAGCATTTT. The V call is TRBV11-2, the J call TRBJ1-5; 8 bases match TRBD1. J was trimmed by 6 bases and V by 2 bases; bases with no gene match: 0. This CDR3 region has 13 residues. The germline CDR1 and CDR2 sequences are SGHAT and FQNNGV.

V is TRBV5-1 and J is TRBJ2-3; possibly TRBD2 for D (6 bases). The CDR3 sequence is 15 residues long. The V end was cut by 4 bases, the J end by 6 bases, with 18 bases between. Germline lookup yields CDR1 SGHRS and CDR2 YFSETQ. In nucleotides, the CDR3 is TGCGCCAGCAGCAAGGATGCGGGGTCTCGGGATACGCAGTATTTT. It codes for CASSKDAGSRDTQYF.

Only one count was recorded for this clone. This sequence joins TRBV6-6 and TRBJ1-5; D unclear. The CDR3 has 14 residues. Germline assignment: CDR1 MNHNY and CDR2 SVGAGI (reference sequence). Trimming took 0 bases from V and 4 from J, leaving 7 bases between them. Here the CDR3 reads CASSYSMTNQPQHF. In nucleotides, the CDR3 is TGTGCCAGCAGTTACTCGATGACAAATCAGCCCCAGCATTTT.

This chain connects TRBV5-4 to TRBJ2-2; 7 nucleotides match TRBD1. Trimming took 0 bases from V and 3 from J; bases not matched to a gene: 2. There are 15 residues in the CDR3. Germline values: CDR1 SGHNT, CDR2 YYREEE (reference sequence). DNA of the CDR3: TGTGCCAGCAGCTTGGGGGACAGACACACCGGGGAGCTGTTTTTT. Amino acid sequence: CASSLGDRHTGELFF.